This T cell receptor beta chain was recovered during a study of blood T cell repertoires in COVID-19. In the study overall: PBMCs, B-cell-depleted T cells, or T cells provided the cDNA or gDNA that made up the material.

As processed by the authors: Estimation of nucleated cell counts was performed using reference gene primer amplification. The protocol was immunoSEQ multiplex PCR, while the TCRdb copy is restricted to in-frame clones and leaves out a portion. V and J calls and clone size are given by that table; D and trimming were obtained from the DNA. The sample carries 65,000 to 80,000 clones, 90% to 95% recorded once. The sample was peripheral blood. This clonotype originated in a human donor in a cohort sampled during active COVID-19.

CDR3 bases: TGTGCCAGCAGCTTAGATTCGTCTAGAATTCAGTACTTC. It specifies CASSLDSSRIQYF. The gene calls are TRBV11-2 and TRBJ2-4, with D hard to call. V was shortened by 0 bases and J by 10 bases, with 10 bases between the two germline ends. This CDR3 is 13 amino acids long. Germline V CDR1 and CDR2: SGHAT, FQNNGV.